This is a list of T cell receptor beta chains from one sample in a study of T cells in tumors after PD-1 blockade. Sequencing used immunoSEQ multiplex PCR; TCRdb keeps in-frame clones, though not all of them. Of some 48,000 clones detected, 60% to 80% appear once; the ten largest clones hold 16%. The starting material was PBMCs, obtained before anti-PD-1 treatment. Receptors originate from a human donor with basal cell carcinoma. The CDR3 runs from the conserved cysteine through the conserved F or W. The D gene is left open where the match is weak. Some rows mark clone size as missing; the rest say once, few, many or name a class of expanded clone.

>TRBV19|TRBD2|TRBJ2-3|few
TGTGCCAGTACCATTAGCGGGAGGGACTCAGATACGCAGTATTTT
CASTISGRDSDTQYF
>TRBV27|NA|TRBJ1-2|NA
TGTGCCAGCAGTTTTGCTACGGACCGTGGCTACACCTTC
CASSFATDRGYTF
>TRBV19|NA|TRBJ2-2|NA
TGTGCCAGTAGTAGGGATCGGGTGAGGACCGGGGAGCTGTTTTTT
CASSRDRVRTGELFF
>TRBV6-5|NA|TRBJ1-1|NA
TGTGCCAGCAGAACGGACAGCCTGAACACTGAAGCTTTCTTT
CASRTDSLNTEAFF
>TRBV6-5|NA|TRBJ2-7|NA
TGTGCCAGCACCAGGACAGCCTTGGGTCCGTACGAGCAGTACTTC
CASTRTALGPYEQYF
>TRBV5-5|NA|TRBJ1-5|NA
TGTGCCAGCAGCCTACAGGGTCAGTATAGCAATCAGCCCCAGCATTTT
CASSLQGQYSNQPQHF
>TRBV5-5|TRBD1|TRBJ2-2|few
TGTGCCAGCAGCCCAAGACAGGGGGCAAGGACCGGGGAGCTGTTTTTT
CASSPRQGARTGELFF
>TRBV28|NA|TRBJ2-1|NA
TGTGCCAGCAGTTTCATGGGGGAGGAGGATGAGCAGTTCTTC
CASSFMGEEDEQFF
>TRBV19|NA|TRBJ2-5|NA
TGTGCCAGTAGCGGGACTGGGATAACAGAGACCCAGTACTTC
CASSGTGITETQYF
>TRBV28|TRBD1|TRBJ2-1|NA
TGTGCCAGCAGTGTCGGACAGGGGGCGAGCGATGAGCAGTTCTTC
CASSVGQGASDEQFF
>TRBV27|TRBD1|TRBJ2-2|NA
TGTGCCAGCAGTCCCTCGGGTCCAGGGGGCCTGAACGGGGAGCTGTTTTTT
CASSPSGPGGLNGELFF
>TRBV29-1|NA|TRBJ1-1|NA
TGCAGCGTCGTTAAAGGGACCTACACTGAAGCTTTCTTT
CSVVKGTYTEAFF
>TRBV7-3|NA|TRBJ2-1|NA
TGTGCCAGCAGCTTAACGCAGGGTAATGAGCAGTTCTTC
CASSLTQGNEQFF
>TRBV28|TRBD1|TRBJ1-5|NA
TGTGCCAGCAGCACGAGGACAGGGGGCAATCAGCCCCAGCATTTT
CASSTRTGGNQPQHF
>TRBV6-1|TRBD1|TRBJ1-2|NA
TGTGCCAGCAGTGTTTTTCCGGGACAGGGCAACTATGGCTACACCTTC
CASSVFPGQGNYGYTF
>TRBV29-1|NA|TRBJ2-7|NA
TGCAGCGTTGGTCCCGCAGGGAGTGGCGAGCAGTACTTC
CSVGPAGSGEQYF
>TRBV6-2/TRBV6-3|NA|TRBJ1-6|NA
TGTGCCAGCAGTTCCGTGTCCTCGTCCTATAATTCACCCCTCCACTTT
CASSSVSSSYNSPLHF
>TRBV6-5|NA|TRBJ2-3|NA
TGTGCCAGCAGTTCGGACGCCGGCACAGATACGCAGTATTTT
CASSSDAGTDTQYF
>TRBV28|TRBD2|TRBJ2-3|NA
TGTGCCAGCTCGTCGGGGGGTCAAACCACAGATACGCAGTATTTT
CASSSGGQTTDTQYF
>TRBV4-1|TRBD2|TRBJ2-5|once
TGCGCCAGCAGCCTTAGTAGCGGGAGTTCAGAGACCCAGTACTTC
CASSLSSGSSETQYF
>TRBV5-6|NA|TRBJ1-2|NA
TGTGCCAGCAGCTTGGTGGCCCCCCTTCTATATGGCTACACCTTC
CASSLVAPLLYGYTF
>TRBV6-6|NA|TRBJ1-4|few
TGTGCCAGCAGACTAGACAGAGAAAAACTGTTTTTT
CASRLDREKLFF
>TRBV4-1|NA|TRBJ1-4|few
TGCGCCAGCAGCCACCAGGACGGGGTGGGAGAAAAACTGTTTTTT
CASSHQDGVGEKLFF
>TRBV3-1/TRBV3-2|TRBD2|TRBJ2-5|NA
TGTGCCAGCAGCCAAAGTAGCGGGGGGCCTGTACAAGAGACCCAGTACTTC
CASSQSSGGPVQETQYF
>TRBV5-6|NA|TRBJ2-7|NA
TGTGCCAGCAGCTTGCTGGGTGCCATCTACGAGCAGTACTTC
CASSLLGAIYEQYF